The clone carrying this T cell receptor (beta chain) was recorded only once. The antigen is not known. The CDR3 has 11 amino acids. Germline V gives CDR1 SGHRS, CDR2 YFSETQ. Deletions cut 0 bases from V and 8 bases from J, with 5 bases between. The data originate from a study of a mutant IDH1 vaccine in newly diagnosed glioma. Study-wide context: Patients came in for eight vaccinations, in weeks 1, 3, 5, 7, 11, 15, 19 and 23. A roughly 60% male, 37.5% female split and a mean age of about 40 years characterized treated patients.

Study results and caveats: Immune responses induced by vaccination arose in 90% to 95% of the patients.

Specified time point: week 23, last vaccination. Mutant IDH1 20-mer peptide, at 300 ug, made up each vaccine dose, with topical imiquimod. Donors had new WHO grade 3 or 4 IDH1-mutant, ATRX-lost astrocytomas. Some clones are missing from TCRdb's copy, which holds only in-frame ones; the method was immunoSEQ multiplex PCR. The top ten hold roughly 3.9% of the sample, which has about 44,000 clones, approximately 89% seen once. The receptor was derived from a man in his forties or fifties with glioma. This chain connects TRBV5-1 to TRBJ1-1; unclear D gene. The sample was PBMCs, taken from a glioma patient whose treatment included an IDH1 peptide vaccine. The CDR3 protein is CASSLAGEAFF. CDR3 DNA sequence: TGCGCCAGCAGCTTGGCGGGGGAAGCTTTCTTT.